This passage covers 10 T cell receptor beta chains from one sample sequenced in a study of T-cell reconstitution after alpha-beta-depleted transplantation in children. As it was prepared, the TCRbeta library received unique molecular identifiers. TCRdb fed the PCR reads into MiXCR, producing one record per CDR3 protein. The table records some 500,000 distinct CDR3 sequences, around 20% of them present only once. Specimen: PBMCs from the stem cell graft donor, collected from the stem cell graft. The receptor source for this set is a human donor who donated a stem cell graft to a child with acute lymphoblastic leukemia.

This clonotype was seen only a few times. The chain combines TRBV20-1 with TRBJ1-6, with TRBD1 identical over 7 bases. This CDR3 is built from 16 residues. V lost 5 bases, J lost 0 bases, and 7 bases stayed unmatched. Germline loops: CDR1 DFQATT, CDR2 SNEGSKA (reference sequence). CDR3 residues: CSARQGISSYNSPLHF. The CDR3 DNA follows: TGCAGTGCTCGACAGGGTATAAGCTCCTATAATTCACCCCTCCACTTT.

The chain carries TRBV2 and TRBJ1-2; TRBD1 agrees at 7 bases. This CDR3 has 15 residues. CDR1 is SNHLY, CDR2 FYNNEI, per germline. After removal of 4 bases from V and 7 bases from J, the junction contained 12 bases not matched to a gene. The CDR3 sequence is CASSVQGGALSGYTF. The DNA of the CDR3 is TGTGCCAGCAGTGTACAAGGGGGCGCGCTCAGTGGCTACACCTTC.

This clonotype was seen a handful of times. In nucleotides, the CDR3 is TGTGCCAGCAGTCTCCTGGGTCGGCTTAATGAGCAGTTCTTC. Translating it yields CASSLLGRLNEQFF. V and J are TRBV12-3 or TRBV12-4 and TRBJ2-1; D call uncertain. Trimming cost V 5 bases and J 7 bases, with 15 bases left between them. The CDR3 consists of 14 residues.

The chain uses TRBV9 and TRBJ2-5; TRBD1 or TRBD2 may be the D gene (5 bases each). V was clipped by 0 bases and J by 5 bases, with 11 bases between them. The length of the CDR3 is 14 residues. Germline CDR1 SGDLS, CDR2 YYNGEE. CDR3 in amino acids: CASSVASGPETQYF. As DNA, the CDR3 is TGTGCCAGCAGCGTAGCCTCGGGGCCGGAGACCCAGTACTTC.

The gene calls are TRBV5-1 and TRBJ1-1; unclear D gene. The CDR3 covers 15 residues. Between the trimmed V and J ends, which lost 0 bases and 3 bases, there was a span of 12 bases. Germline loops: CDR1 SGHRS, CDR2 YFSETQ. The chain's CDR3 is CASSLEGSGYTEAFF. The DNA of the CDR3 is TGCGCCAGCAGCTTGGAGGGATCGGGATACACTGAAGCTTTCTTT. The complete variable domain, with remaining parts taken from reference TRBV5-1 and TRBJ1-1, reads KAGVTQTPRYLIKTRGQQVTLSCSPISGHRSVSWYQQTPGQGLQFLFEYFSETQRNKGNFPGRFSGRQFSNSRSEMNVSTLELGDSALYLCASSLEGSGYTEAFFGQGTRLTVV.

This clonotype has just a few counts. The chain carries TRBV15 and TRBJ2-1; 11 nucleotides line up with TRBD2. Losses at the gene ends were 0 bases for V and 4 bases for J; bases not matched to a gene: 2. The germline gives CDR1 LNHNV, CDR2 YYDKDF (reference sequence). This CDR3 comprises 16 residues. The CDR3 nucleotides are TGTGCCACCAGCAGAGATACTAGCGGGAGTTACAATGAGCAGTTCTTC. Translated, it gives CATSRDTSGSYNEQFF.

The chain uses TRBV5-1 and TRBJ2-3; the D is unclear. The CDR3 contains 15 residues. Trimming took 4 bases from V and 0 from J, leaving 12 bases between them. Germline CDR1 is SGHRS and CDR2 is YFSETQ. The CDR3 loop is CASSLLWRSTDTQYF. The CDR3 DNA reads as TGCGCCAGCAGCCTACTGTGGCGGAGCACAGATACGCAGTATTTT.

The chain joins TRBV3-1 to TRBJ2-1; TRBD2 matches at 10 bases. CDR3 length equals 16 residues. Losses at the gene ends were 0 bases for V and 12 bases for J; bases not matched to a gene: 11. Looked up from germline, CDR1 is LGHDT and CDR2 is YNNKEL (reference sequence). CDR3 loop: CASSQDHRLAGGGQFF. In nucleotides, the CDR3 is TGTGCCAGCAGCCAAGATCATAGACTAGCGGGTGGCGGGCAGTTCTTC.

The chain has TRBV7-8 and TRBJ1-5; 7 bases agree with TRBD1. The germline gives CDR1 SGHVS, CDR2 FQNEAQ. This CDR3 spans 17 amino acids. Trimming took 5 bases from V and 0 from J; bases not matched to a gene: 10. Here the CDR3 DNA reads TGTGCCAGCAGCCCCACAGGGGTCCTAAATAGCAATCAGCCCCAGCATTTT. It is translated as CASSPTGVLNSNQPQHF.

This clonotype was picked up a small number of times. The chain is built from TRBV6-5 and TRBJ1-2; no reliable D call. The CDR3 is 15 amino acids. Trimming shortened V by 3 bases and J by 4 bases, and 15 bases separated the two germline ends. CDR1 MNHEY and CDR2 SVGAGI come from the germline V gene. The CDR3 is CASSYGPEGRYGYTF. The CDR3, as DNA: TGTGCCAGCAGTTATGGGCCCGAGGGCCGCTATGGCTACACCTTC.